Shown below are 25 T cell receptor beta chains from a single sample sequenced in a study of blood T cells in healthy people across ages (dated by TCRdb to about 2015). Library creation used 5' RACE. Sequencing instrument: Illumina HiSeq 2500. The second PCR ran for about 6 to 11 cycles and used a J-beta primer mix along with a sample-barcoded 5' primer. TCRdb trimmed public reads at Q25 via fastp, called clones via MiXCR and kept in-frame beta chains. For every CDR3 protein sequence, its rows merge into one entry that carries the most common genes and DNA. For this sample the table gives about 800,000 distinct CDR3 sequences, of which 58% were detected only once. Of the sample, 20% to 25% falls within the top ten clones. The sample comprised blood. These receptor sequences come from a man aged 25 to 45 in good health.

The rearrangement joins TRBV6-5 to TRBJ2-1; 9 bases agree with TRBD2. The CDR3 contains 15 residues. In germline, CDR1 is MNHEY, CDR2 SVGAGI. After removal of 1 base from V and 6 bases from J, the junction contained 4 bases not matched to a gene. The CDR3, as DNA: TGTGCCAGCAGTTACTTTGGGACTAGCTTCAATGAGCAGTTCTTC. Translating it yields CASSYFGTSFNEQFF.

This clonotype was counted between two and nine times. The V call is TRBV5-1, the J call TRBJ1-1; D is unclear. Germline values: CDR1 SGHRS, CDR2 YFSETQ. The ends were cut back, 4 bases at V and 1 base at J, with 14 bases in the middle. There are 15 residues in the CDR3. This CDR3 reads CASSDSGPPNTEAFF. The CDR3 bases are TGCGCCAGCAGCGATTCCGGGCCCCCGAACACTGAAGCTTTCTTT.

As to this clonotype: The junction shows a germline mismatch at one end, possibly a read error. The CDR3 nucleotides read TGCGCCAGCAGTACCCCGGACAGATACAATGAGCAGTTCTTC. It yields the protein CASSTPDRYNEQFF. The gene calls are TRBV12-3 or TRBV12-4 and TRBJ2-1; weak D call: TRBD1 (6 bases). The CDR3 has 14 residues.

The V and J genes are TRBV9 and TRBJ2-3; 7 bases agree with TRBD2. Germline loops: CDR1 SGDLS, CDR2 YYNGEE. This CDR3 region has 14 residues. V was pared by 9 bases and J by 5 bases, with 12 bases of the junction left unmatched. The CDR3 sequence: CATATGASGDTQYF. CDR3 sequence (DNA): TGTGCCACCGCGACTGGAGCTAGCGGAGATACGCAGTATTTT. The full variable domain, rest sourced from reference TRBV9 and TRBJ2-3, is DSGVTQTPKHLITATGQRVTLRCSPRSGDLSVYWYQQSLDQGLQFLIQYYNGEERAKGNILERFSAQQFPDLHSELNLSSLELGDSALYFCATATGASGDTQYFGPGTRLTVL.

This clonotype has just one count. DNA of the CDR3: TGCAGTGCTAGAGACGACAGGGGATCCCAGCATTTT. Its protein product is CSARDDRGSQHF. The V call is TRBV20-1, the J call TRBJ1-5; 8 bases align to TRBD1. With V trimmed by 0 bases and J by 11 bases, 3 bases remained unmatched. The CDR3 extends over 12 amino acids. Germline V gene lookup returns CDR1 DFQATT and CDR2 SNEGSKA (reference sequence).

The CDR3, as DNA: TGTGCCAGCAGTTCAACAGGACACCACACAGATACGCAGTATTTT. Amino acids: CASSSTGHHTDTQYF. The chain uses TRBV27 and TRBJ2-3; tentatively, D is TRBD1 (5 bases). The length of the CDR3 is 15 residues. V lost 4 bases to trimming and J lost 2 bases, with 13 bases between them. Germline assignment: CDR1 MNHEY and CDR2 SMNVEV (reference sequence).

A few counts support this clonotype. This chain uses TRBV10-3 with TRBJ1-2, with 7 bases identical to TRBD1. V was clipped by 10 bases and J by 2 bases; unmatched bases: 13. The CDR3 runs 15 residues. From germline, CDR1 is ENHRY and CDR2 SYGVKD. The CDR3 loop is CATSSSGGPNYGYTF. CDR3 DNA: TGTGCCACAAGTTCCTCAGGGGGGCCAAACTATGGCTACACCTTC.

This clonotype was counted a few times. The chain links TRBV6-2 or TRBV6-3 to TRBJ2-7; TRBD2 might be the D (5 bases). V was pared by 4 bases and J by 5 bases, with 15 bases between. The CDR3 runs to 14 residues. In germline, CDR1 is MNHEY, CDR2 SVGEGT. As DNA, the CDR3 is TGTGCCAGCAGTTTAGCACCGATCGGGGACGAGCAGTACTTC. This translates into CASSLAPIGDEQYF.

The V gene is TRBV14, the J gene TRBJ2-1, with 8 bases aligning to TRBD2. J was trimmed by 10 bases and V by 5 bases; bases with no gene match: 19. The CDR3 spans 17 residues. CDR1 is SGHDN and CDR2 is FVKESK in the germline V gene. CDR3 sequence reads: CASSARGAINSLGEQFF. For the CDR3, the DNA is TGTGCCAGCAGCGCGCGGGGGGCGATAAACTCCCTCGGGGAGCAGTTCTTC.

This clonotype was observed many times. The CDR3 nucleotides read TGCAGTGCTAGAGATCCCCAGAGAGGTAACACTGAAGCTTTCTTT. The encoded protein is CSARDPQRGNTEAFF. The gene calls are TRBV20-1 and TRBJ1-1; unclear D gene. V lost 0 bases and J 2 bases, leaving 13 bases between the germline ends. The germline CDR1 and CDR2 sequences are DFQATT and SNEGSKA (reference sequence). CDR3 size: 15 residues.

The chain employs TRBV29-1 and TRBJ2-5; D uncertain. The CDR3 extends over 11 amino acids. V lost 4 bases and J lost 5, with 8 bases in between. CDR1 and CDR2 from the germline V gene are SQVTM and ANQGSEA. The CDR3 is CSVVGLETQYF. Written as DNA, the CDR3 is TGCAGCGTTGTGGGTCTGGAGACCCAGTACTTC.

CDR3 coding DNA: TGTGCCAGCAGCCAAGCACTAGCGACTGGGGAGCTGTTTTTT. Protein sequence: CASSQALATGELFF. The chain uses TRBV3-1 and TRBJ2-2; 7 nucleotides line up with TRBD2. The length of the CDR3 is 14 residues. V dropped 1 base and J dropped 8; count of bases not matched to a gene: 4. Germline CDR1 and CDR2: LGHDT and YNNKEL (reference sequence).

This clonotype was recorded at least ten times. The rearrangement links TRBV12-3 or TRBV12-4 to TRBJ2-3; D unclear. V lost 0 bases, J lost 2 bases, and 6 bases lay in between. The CDR3 sequence is 14 residues long. CDR3 sequence: CASSLAPATDTQYF. DNA for the CDR3: TGTGCCAGCAGTTTAGCTCCGGCCACAGATACGCAGTATTTT.

This clonotype was seen repeatedly, ten times or more. V is TRBV7-2 and J is TRBJ2-5; D gene uncertain. Trimming shortened V by 10 bases and J by 5 bases, and 17 bases separated the two germline ends. CDR1 and CDR2 (germline): SGHTA, FQGNSA. The CDR3 length is 13 residues. This chain's CDR3 is CATVVDPRETQYF. As DNA, the CDR3 is TGTGCCACCGTGGTTGATCCGAGGGAGACCCAGTACTTC.

The chain has TRBV29-1 and TRBJ2-1; 15 bases map to TRBD2. In germline, CDR1 is SQVTM, CDR2 ANQGSEA. This CDR3 is built from 17 residues. The ends lost 7 bases at V and 3 bases at J; junction bases unmatched: 10. CDR3 coding DNA: TGCAGCGGGGACGGACTAGCGGGGGGGCCCTACTACAATGAGCAGTTCTTC. Translating gives CSGDGLAGGPYYNEQFF.

V and J are TRBV4-2 and TRBJ2-6, with D perhaps given as TRBD1 or TRBD2 (6 bases each). Per germline, CDR1 LGHNA and CDR2 YNFKEQ. The CDR3 is 18 residues long. Trimming left V 1 base short and J 0 bases short, with 13 bases between. In DNA form, the CDR3 reads TGTGCCAGCAGCCAAGTCGGGGGCTCCGACTCTGGGGCCAACGTCCTGACTTTC. It encodes CASSQVGGSDSGANVLTF.

J is TRBJ2-1 and V is TRBV29-1, with a tentative D call TRBD1 (5 bases). V was cut by 4 bases and J by 3 bases, with 10 bases left in between. There are 13 residues in the CDR3. Germline loops: CDR1 SQVTM, CDR2 ANQGSEA. CDR3 coding DNA: TGCAGCGTTGGACAGACTCTCTACAATGAGCAGTTCTTC. Encoded protein: CSVGQTLYNEQFF.

This chain uses TRBV5-1 with TRBJ2-7; 8 positions match TRBD1. This CDR3 is 15 amino acids long. Germline V gene lookup returns CDR1 SGHRS and CDR2 YFSETQ. The J segment lost 3 bases and the V segment lost 1 base, leaving 6 bases of the junction unmatched. CDR3 loop: CASSLITGGNYEQYF. The DNA of the CDR3 is TGCGCCAGCAGCTTGATCACAGGGGGAAACTACGAGCAGTACTTC.

V and J are TRBV5-1 and TRBJ2-5; tentatively, D is TRBD2 (6 bases). CDR3 size: 15 residues. V lost 3 bases to trimming and J lost 5 bases, with 17 bases between them. Per germline, CDR1 SGHRS and CDR2 YFSETQ. The CDR3 protein is CASSSEYGGRETQYF. The CDR3 DNA follows: TGCGCCAGCAGCTCCGAGTACGGGGGAAGGGAGACCCAGTACTTC.

This chain joins TRBV29-1 and TRBJ1-1, with D possibly TRBD1 on 5 matching bases. CDR3 length equals 14 residues. Germline V gene lookup returns CDR1 SQVTM and CDR2 ANQGSEA. Trimming shortened V by 7 bases and J by 1 base, and 16 bases separated the two germline ends. The CDR3 sequence is CSAKPGQRNTEAFF. The CDR3 DNA is TGCAGCGCCAAACCAGGACAACGGAACACTGAAGCTTTCTTT.

This clonotype has only a few counts. The rearrangement links TRBV7-9 to TRBJ2-3; D remains ambiguous. V lost 3 bases, J lost 2 bases, and 9 bases lay in between. This CDR3 comprises 14 residues. CDR1 is SEHNR and CDR2 is FQNEAQ in the germline V gene (reference sequence). In DNA, the CDR3 is TGTGCCAGCAGCTTGCAAGATCCCACAGATACGCAGTATTTT. This encodes CASSLQDPTDTQYF.

The chain links TRBV3-1 to TRBJ2-7; 11 nucleotides align to TRBD2. Germline CDR1 reads LGHDT; CDR2 reads YNNKEL (reference sequence). There are 16 residues in the CDR3. V lost 3 bases, J lost 4 bases, and 8 bases stayed unmatched. CDR3 in DNA: TGTGCCAGCAGCCAGGCGACTAGCGGGATTTTATACGAGCAGTACTTC. Translated, it gives CASSQATSGILYEQYF.

The V gene is TRBV6-1, the J gene TRBJ2-4, with D possibly TRBD2 on 6 matching bases. CDR1 MNHNS and CDR2 SASEGT come from the germline V gene. Trimming took 2 bases from V and 9 from J, leaving 11 bases between them. The CDR3 loop spans 13 amino acids. This CDR3 reads CASSEWDLSIQYF. The DNA of the CDR3 is TGTGCCAGCAGTGAATGGGACTTATCCATTCAGTACTTC.

CDR3 residues: CASSFVVREDRMNEQFF. In DNA, the CDR3 is TGTGCCAGCAGTTTTGTAGTGCGGGAGGATAGGATGAATGAGCAGTTCTTC. The chain is built from TRBV27 and TRBJ2-1; 8 bases fit TRBD2. This CDR3 contains 17 residues. Trimming cost V 3 bases and J 7 bases; bases outside gene matches: 14. CDR1 MNHEY and CDR2 SMNVEV come from the germline V gene (reference sequence).

The chain is built from TRBV20-1 and TRBJ2-3, with TRBD2 matching 11 bases. CDR3 size: 16 residues. CDR1 and CDR2 (germline): DFQATT, SNEGSKA (reference sequence). The V segment lost 1 base and the J segment 4 bases; nucleotides outside the gene matches: 7. The CDR3 nucleotides are TGCAGTGCTAGAGTCCCGGGACTAGCGGCTTCAGATACGCAGTATTTT. Translation: CSARVPGLAASDTQYF.